Following are 8 T cell receptor beta chains from one sample sequenced in a study of response to subunit inactivated influenza vaccine. TCRdb re-called the RT-PCR reads through MiXCR, storing one row per CDR3 protein. The top ten clones hold about 11% of a sample with about 570,000 distinct CDR3 sequences, around 11% of them seen once. These same records also appear under a second study, on T cells expressing NK-cell markers. As that report states: With UMIs, 5'RACE template switching was used to make TCR beta cDNA.

Sequences were derived from PBMCs from blood, sampled on the day of vaccination. The receptors were sampled from a man aged 45-60 years who received an inactivated influenza vaccine.

This chain links TRBV29-1 with TRBJ2-1; the D is unclear. Germline-derived CDR1 and CDR2 are SQVTM and ANQGSEA. With 4 bases removed from V and 3 bases from J, the gap between germline ends came to 10 bases. This CDR3 has 13 residues. CDR3 loop: CSVARTLYNEQFF. CDR3 nucleotide sequence: TGCAGCGTTGCCAGGACCCTCTACAATGAGCAGTTCTTC.

This clonotype appeared a few times. This chain's CDR3 is CASSVAASGSPYEQYF. The CDR3 nucleotides read TGTGCCAGCAGCGTAGCTGCCAGCGGGAGTCCCTACGAGCAGTACTTC. The chain uses TRBV9 and TRBJ2-7; 8 nucleotides match TRBD2. J lost 2 bases, V lost 0 bases, and 7 bases had no gene match. This CDR3 is 16 amino acids long. Germline V gene lookup returns CDR1 SGDLS and CDR2 YYNGEE. The entire variable domain, with the rest obtained from reference TRBV9 and TRBJ2-7, is as follows: DSGVTQTPKHLITATGQRVTLRCSPRSGDLSVYWYQQSLDQGLQFLIQYYNGEERAKGNILERFSAQQFPDLHSELNLSSLELGDSALYFCASSVAASGSPYEQYFGPGTRLTVT.

In its sample, this clonotype was seen many times. The chain has TRBV6-5 and TRBJ2-7, with 12 bases aligning to TRBD2. The CDR3 is 16 residues long. The junction had 2 bases not matched to a gene; V was cut back by 0 bases and J by 2 bases. Germline CDR1 and CDR2: MNHEY and SVGAGI. The CDR3 coding sequence is TGTGCCAGCAGTTACTCCCTAGCGGGAGGGACCTACGAGCAGTACTTC. Amino acid sequence: CASSYSLAGGTYEQYF.

This clonotype has a handful of counts. This chain uses TRBV12-3 or TRBV12-4 with TRBJ1-1, with 9 bases that match TRBD1. This CDR3 has 13 residues. The ends lost 5 bases at V and 4 bases at J; junction bases unmatched: 2. CDR3 bases: TGTGCCAGCAGTACGGGACAGGGCACTGAAGCTTTCTTT. It yields the protein CASSTGQGTEAFF.

Only a few counts were recorded for this clonotype. The V call is TRBV7-2, the J call TRBJ1-6; D is unclear. Germline lookup yields CDR1 SGHTA and CDR2 FQGNSA. Trimming stripped 5 bases from V and 10 bases from J, with 15 bases between. The CDR3 runs to 14 residues. The CDR3 bases are TGTGCCAGCAGCCCCGCCTCGACCCTATCACCCCTCCACTTT. Encoded protein: CASSPASTLSPLHF.

This clonotype came up a few times. CDR3 region: CASSSTDYHQETQYF. CDR3 nucleotides: TGTGCCAGCTCTAGTACAGACTATCACCAAGAGACCCAGTACTTC. The chain is built from TRBV9 and TRBJ2-5, with D possibly TRBD2 on 5 matching bases. The CDR3 length is 15 residues. CDR1 and CDR2 from the germline V gene are SGDLS and YYNGEE. Trimming shortened V by 7 bases and J by 0 bases, and 16 bases separated the two germline ends.

This clonotype was observed a few times. This chain joins TRBV15 and TRBJ2-2, with TRBD2 matching 8 bases. The CDR3 covers 19 residues. The trim removed 1 base at V and 1 base at J, leaving 11 bases unmatched. In germline, CDR1 is LNHNV, CDR2 YYDKDF (reference sequence). CDR3 nucleotides: TGTGCCACCAGCAGAGTACGGGGAGCGGGGGTGAGGAACACCGGGGAGCTGTTTTTT. It is translated as CATSRVRGAGVRNTGELFF.

This clonotype has more than one count but fewer than ten. This chain connects TRBV2 to TRBJ1-5, with TRBD1 matching 8 bases. Per the germline V gene, CDR1 is SNHLY and CDR2 is FYNNEI. V dropped 5 bases and J dropped 9; count of bases not matched to a gene: 3. The CDR3 sequence is 12 residues long. In DNA, the CDR3 is TGTGCCAGCAGTCAGGGGGCGACGCCCCAGCATTTT. This encodes CASSQGATPQHF.